Shown below are 26 T cell receptor beta chains from a single sample sequenced in a study of blood T cells in healthy people across ages. Primers used in a second PCR of roughly 6 to 11 cycles were a sample-barcoded 5' primer and a J-beta primer mix. TCRdb recomputed calls from the 5' RACE reads with MiXCR, one row per CDR3 protein. The data show roughly 800,000 distinct CDR3 sequences, about three fifths seen once. The sequencing input was blood. The receptor set was obtained from a man younger than 40 in good health.

V is TRBV25-1 and J is TRBJ2-4; D unresolved. Trimming took off 4 bases at V and 13 bases at J, with 20 bases between the two ends. Germline loops: CDR1 MGHDK, CDR2 SYGVNS. The CDR3 sequence is 14 residues long. The CDR3 spells CASSGVGSLMEQYF. In DNA form, the CDR3 reads TGTGCCAGCAGTGGAGTCGGTTCATTGATGGAGCAGTACTTC.

This clonotype came up a few times. V is TRBV7-2 and J is TRBJ2-1; D remains ambiguous. This CDR3 has 13 amino acids. CDR1 and CDR2 (germline): SGHTA, FQGNSA. V shed 4 bases and J shed 4 bases, with 8 bases lying between them. In DNA, the CDR3 is TGTGCCAGCAGCTACGAGTCATACAATGAGCAGTTCTTC. Translation gives CASSYESYNEQFF.

V is TRBV29-1 and J is TRBJ2-5; possibly TRBD1 for D (6 bases). This CDR3 is built from 14 residues. V lost 5 bases to trimming and J lost 1 base, with 14 bases between them. CDR1 is SQVTM and CDR2 is ANQGSEA in the germline V gene. CDR3 in amino acids: CSVFGDMAQETQYF. CDR3 bases: TGCAGCGTTTTTGGGGACATGGCCCAAGAGACCCAGTACTTC. Complete variable domain (other parts from reference TRBV29-1 and TRBJ2-5): SAVISQKPSRDICQRGTSLTIQCQVDSQVTMMFWYRQQPGQSLTLIATANQGSEATYESGFVIDKFPISRPNLTFSTLTVSNMSPEDSSIYLCSVFGDMAQETQYFGPGTRLLVL.

The J gene is TRBJ2-7, the V gene TRBV7-2; no firm D call. Trimming left V 1 base short and J 0 bases short, with 13 bases between. CDR1 is SGHTA, CDR2 FQGNSA, per germline. The CDR3 is made up of 16 amino acids. In DNA form, the CDR3 reads TGTGCCAGCAGCTTAGAATTGGGCATAAGCTCCTACGAGCAGTACTTC. It translates to CASSLELGISSYEQYF.

The chain uses TRBV20-1 and TRBJ2-4; weak D call: TRBD1 (6 bases). Matching the DNA end better, TRBJ2-7 makes the J call doubtful. The CDR3 contains 13 residues. Germline V gives CDR1 DFQATT, CDR2 SNEGSKA (reference sequence). The CDR3: CSARSRGLYEQYF. DNA for the CDR3: TGCAGTGCTAGGTCCAGGGGATTGTACGAGCAGTACTTC.

The chain carries TRBV4-2 and TRBJ2-2; D is possibly TRBD2 (6 bases). The CDR3 covers 14 residues. Germline-derived CDR1 and CDR2 are LGHNA and YNFKEQ. With 11 bases removed from V and 4 bases from J, the gap between germline ends came to 17 bases. The CDR3 DNA is TGTGCCTCCTCGCGGATCGGGAGCACCGGGGAGCTGTTTTTT. Translating it yields CASSRIGSTGELFF.

The chain has TRBV10-3 and TRBJ2-7; D ambiguous. Germline loops: CDR1 ENHRY, CDR2 SYGVKD. The CDR3 covers 13 residues. The ends were cut back, 0 bases at V and 4 bases at J, with 7 bases in the middle. CDR3 residues: CAISESPVYEQYF. CDR3 coding DNA: TGTGCCATCAGTGAGTCTCCGGTTTACGAGCAGTACTTC.

CDR3 loop: CASSEQGSDYGYTF. CDR3 nucleotide sequence: TGTGCCAGCAGTGAGCAGGGTAGTGACTATGGCTACACCTTC. The J gene is TRBJ1-2, the V gene TRBV25-1, with TRBD1 as a possible D gene (5 bases). CDR1 MGHDK and CDR2 SYGVNS come from the germline V gene. Trimming left V 3 bases short and J 3 bases short, with 11 bases between. The CDR3 runs 14 residues.

This sequence joins TRBV20-1 and TRBJ2-1; D is possibly TRBD2 (6 bases). V was clipped by 6 bases and J by 6 bases, with 18 bases between them. CDR1 is DFQATT, CDR2 SNEGSKA, per germline (reference sequence). This CDR3 region has 14 residues. The CDR3 sequence is CSANGGLATNEQFF. Written as DNA, the CDR3 is TGCAGTGCGAATGGAGGGCTAGCGACCAATGAGCAGTTCTTC.

This chain connects TRBV29-1 to TRBJ2-5, with D tentatively TRBD2 (6 bases). The germline gives CDR1 SQVTM, CDR2 ANQGSEA. The length of the CDR3 is 12 residues. Trimming shortened V by 4 bases and J by 3 bases, and 9 bases separated the two germline ends. CDR3 sequence: CSVVSGEETQYF. The CDR3 DNA reads as TGCAGCGTTGTTTCGGGGGAAGAGACCCAGTACTTC.

The chain recombines TRBV11-1 with TRBJ2-7, with a possible D match to TRBD2 (6 bases). Germline V gene sequence: CDR1 SGHAT, CDR2 FQDESV (reference sequence). V was shortened by 1 base and J by 6 bases, with 16 bases between the two germline ends. This CDR3 spans 15 amino acids. CDR3: CASSLGTWTTTEQYF. The CDR3 nucleotides read TGTGCCAGCAGCTTAGGGACTTGGACTACTACCGAGCAGTACTTC.

This chain uses TRBV2 with TRBJ2-1; tentatively, D is TRBD2 (5 bases). Trimming cost V 11 bases and J 3 bases, with 11 bases left between them. CDR3 size: 12 residues. Germline V gene lookup returns CDR1 SNHLY and CDR2 FYNNEI. The DNA for the CDR3 is TGTGCCGCTTCGAGGGACTACAATGAGCAGTTCTTC. It codes for CAASRDYNEQFF.

This clonotype was picked up a small number of times. CDR3 nucleotides: TGCGCCAGCAGCCGGCGATTACTAGCGGCAGATACGCAGTATTTT. Translating it yields CASSRRLLAADTQYF. The chain links TRBV4-3 to TRBJ2-3; TRBD2 matches 8 bases. The CDR3 contains 15 residues. Trimming at V came to 4 bases and at J to 4 bases, leaving 7 bases not matched to a gene. The germline CDR1 and CDR2 sequences are LGHNA and YSLEER.

This clonotype has more than one count but fewer than ten. This chain joins TRBV29-1 and TRBJ2-1; weak D call: TRBD2 (5 bases). V was cut by 2 bases and J by 6 bases, with 17 bases left in between. This CDR3 has 15 amino acids. Germline CDR1 and CDR2: SQVTM and ANQGSEA. The CDR3 spells CSVESGTRRPNEQFF. The DNA for the CDR3 is TGCAGCGTTGAATCTGGAACTAGACGTCCCAATGAGCAGTTCTTC.

The J gene is TRBJ2-7, the V gene TRBV15; D may match TRBD1 or TRBD2 (5 bases each). CDR3 length: 13 residues. Per germline, CDR1 LNHNV and CDR2 YYDKDF (reference sequence). V was clipped by 3 bases and J by 6 bases, with 12 bases between them. The chain's CDR3 is CATSRARGSEQYF. CDR3 coding DNA: TGTGCCACCAGCAGGGCCCGGGGCAGCGAGCAGTACTTC.

The chain has TRBV5-1 and TRBJ1-2; TRBD1 aligns across 8 bases. Germline V lookup: CDR1 SGHRS, CDR2 YFSETQ. The CDR3 covers 16 residues. Trimming removed 4 bases from V and 1 base from J; junction bases left unmatched: 9. The DNA of the CDR3 is TGCGCCAGCAGCCCCACGGACAGGGCAAATAACTATGGCTACACCTTC. Encoded protein: CASSPTDRANNYGYTF.

This sequence joins TRBV10-3 and TRBJ2-5, with TRBD2 matching over 8 bases. V lost 5 bases and J lost 0; bases outside the gene matches: 5. The CDR3 spans 15 residues. Germline lookup yields CDR1 ENHRY and CDR2 SYGVKD. The CDR3 DNA reads as TGTGCCATCAGTATATCGACTAGCGACCAAGAGACCCAGTACTTC. It is translated as CAISISTSDQETQYF.

The chain combines TRBV20-1 with TRBJ2-1; D not certain. CDR1 is DFQATT and CDR2 is SNEGSKA in the germline V gene (reference sequence). This CDR3 contains 16 residues. V lost 3 bases to trimming and J lost 6 bases, with 21 bases between them. CDR3 region: CSARVYVTTTSNEQFF. In DNA, the CDR3 is TGCAGTGCTAGGGTTTATGTGACAACTACTTCCAATGAGCAGTTCTTC.

The rearrangement uses TRBV6-5 and TRBJ2-1; weak D call: TRBD1 (6 bases). Germline values: CDR1 MNHEY, CDR2 SVGAGI. Trimming took 2 bases from V and 7 from J, leaving 12 bases between them. This CDR3 is built from 14 residues. CDR3 in amino acids: CASSYNARGNEQFF. The CDR3 DNA is TGTGCCAGCAGTTACAATGCGAGGGGGAATGAGCAGTTCTTC.

This sequence joins TRBV7-2 and TRBJ2-5; D gene uncertain. The germline V gene has CDR1 SGHTA and CDR2 FQGNSA. V was trimmed by 2 bases and J by 11 bases, leaving 18 bases between them. CDR3 length equals 14 residues. The CDR3 DNA follows: TGTGCCAGCAGCTTAACCGGGTATTCCAATAAGCAGTACTTC. It encodes CASSLTGYSNKQYF.

This clonotype showed up just a few times. The chain has TRBV27 and TRBJ2-4; no clear D. The CDR3 length is 14 residues. CDR1 and CDR2 (germline): MNHEY, SMNVEV (reference sequence). The V end lost 6 bases, the J end lost 0 bases, and 9 bases lay between the germline ends. In DNA form, the CDR3 reads TGTGCCAGCAGACCCCAGCAAGCCAAAAACATTCAGTACTTC. Translation gives CASRPQQAKNIQYF.

The gene calls are TRBV20-1 and TRBJ2-3, with 8 bases aligning to TRBD2. CDR3 length: 13 residues. After removal of 4 bases from V and 4 bases from J, the junction contained 4 bases not matched to a gene. Germline CDR1 DFQATT, CDR2 SNEGSKA (reference sequence). The CDR3, as DNA: TGCAGTGCTAATGGACTAGCTGCAGATACGCAGTATTTT. Protein product: CSANGLAADTQYF.

This chain uses TRBV5-6 with TRBJ2-1; 7 bases fit TRBD2. Germline assignment: CDR1 SGHDT and CDR2 YYEEEE. V was clipped by 3 bases and J by 9 bases; unmatched bases: 15. This CDR3 is 16 amino acids long. In DNA, the CDR3 is TGTGCCAGCAGCTGGGGGAGAAGCGGGAATTGGGTTGAGCAGTTCTTC. Protein: CASSWGRSGNWVEQFF.

This chain links TRBV5-1 with TRBJ2-5; 8 nucleotides align to TRBD1. With the DNA end fitting TRBJ2-7 better, the J assignment may be wrong. The CDR3 sequence is 17 residues long. CDR1 is SGHRS, CDR2 YFSETQ, per germline. The CDR3 DNA follows: TGCGCCGGACGGGACAGGAGAAATACCAACCCCTCTGACGAGCAGTACTTC. As protein: CAGRDRRNTNPSDEQYF.

This clonotype appeared a single time. This rearrangement joins TRBV28 to TRBJ2-7, with 7 bases matching TRBD1. After removal of 3 bases from V and 3 bases from J, the junction contained 8 bases not matched to a gene. Germline-derived CDR1 and CDR2 are MDHEN and SYDVKM. This CDR3 comprises 15 residues. The CDR3 sequence: CASSLTGKGGYEQYF. DNA of the CDR3: TGTGCCAGCAGTTTGACAGGGAAGGGCGGCTACGAGCAGTACTTC.

V usage is TRBV3-1 and J usage is TRBJ2-5; a weak D match, TRBD1 (5 bases). CDR3 length: 13 residues. V was pared by 6 bases and J by 5 bases, with 13 bases between. The germline gives CDR1 LGHDT, CDR2 YNNKEL (reference sequence). CDR3 amino acids: CASRHQGRETQYF. Written as DNA, the CDR3 is TGTGCCAGCAGACACCAGGGTCGGGAGACCCAGTACTTC.